One sample yielded the 28 T cell receptor beta chains listed below, sequenced in a study of regulatory T cells in long-lasting Graves disease. As to time point: persistent/refractory GD, antithyroid drugs over 5 years with positive TRAb. Following extraction of RNA from PBMCs, that RNA was used to make the TCR library. Both iRepertoire HTBI primers and Arm-PCR of CDR3 regions were used to build the TCR beta libraries. TCRdb used MiXCR to reprocess the multiplex PCR reads, holding one entry per CDR3 protein. The profile covers hundreds of thousands of distinct CDR3 sequences, with roughly 20% appearing a single time and around 20% taken by the ten largest. The sample in question was peripheral blood mononuclear cells (PBMCs), obtained when the disease was refractory, from a patient treated with antithyroid drugs. The receptors originated from a female donor with Graves disease.

The V gene is TRBV5-6, the J gene TRBJ2-7, with a possible D match to TRBD1 (5 bases). Between the trimmed V and J ends, which lost 4 bases and 2 bases, there was a span of 10 bases. CDR3 size: 13 residues. The germline V gene encodes CDR1 SGHDT and CDR2 YYEEEE. The CDR3 DNA follows: TGTGCCAGCAGCACCGACAGCGCCTACGAGCAGTACTTC. Translated: CASSTDSAYEQYF.

This clonotype has just a few counts. The chain uses TRBV10-3 and TRBJ2-1; perhaps TRBD2 as D (5 bases). The CDR3 runs to 15 residues. CDR1 and CDR2 (germline): ENHRY, SYGVKD. V shed 2 bases and J shed 2 bases, with 10 bases lying between them. The CDR3 nucleotides read TGTGCCATCAGTGAGGTAGCGATTACCTACAATGAGCAGTTCTTC. Translated: CAISEVAITYNEQFF.

This clonotype was counted many times. V and J are TRBV12-3 or TRBV12-4 and TRBJ2-7, with 8 bases lining up with TRBD1. The CDR3 is 14 residues long. Unmatched junction bases numbered 5, after V lost 6 bases and J lost 1 base. Written as DNA, the CDR3 is TGTGCCAGCAGCCCCTGGGACAGGTCCTACGAGCAGTACTTC. It specifies CASSPWDRSYEQYF.

J is TRBJ1-2 and V is TRBV5-4, with 8 positions matching TRBD1. This CDR3 contains 13 residues. Germline V gene data show CDR1 as SGHNT and CDR2 as YYREEE (reference sequence). The V and J ends lost 5 bases and 3 bases, in that order; junction bases with no gene match: 3. DNA for the CDR3: TGTGCCAGCAGTGAGGACAGGGACTATGGCTACACCTTC. Translation gives CASSEDRDYGYTF.

V is TRBV6-2 or TRBV6-3 and J is TRBJ1-5; perhaps TRBD1 as D (5 bases). This CDR3 has 17 residues. V was cut by 2 bases and J by 1 base, with 15 bases left in between. From germline, CDR1 is MNHEY and CDR2 SVGEGT. The chain's CDR3 is CASSYLDRSWSNQPQHF. CDR3 sequence (DNA): TGTGCCAGCAGTTACCTTGACAGATCGTGGAGCAATCAGCCCCAGCATTTT.

This clonotype appeared a few times. The V call is TRBV2, the J call TRBJ1-6; no clear D gene. The ends were cut back, 6 bases at V and 2 bases at J, with 5 bases in the middle. Germline V gene sequence: CDR1 SNHLY, CDR2 FYNNEI. CDR3 length: 13 residues. CDR3 sequence (DNA): TGTGCCAGCAGGAGTCCCTATAATTCACCCCTCCACTTT. It specifies CASRSPYNSPLHF.

The table lists this clonotype with many counts. This chain links TRBV28 with TRBJ1-5; TRBD1 aligns across 7 bases. V gave up 9 bases and J gave up 4 bases; unmatched junction bases: 12. This CDR3 region has 15 residues. Germline loops: CDR1 MDHEN, CDR2 SYDVKM. DNA for the CDR3: TGTGCCAGTCGGACAGGCACAGGGTGGAATCAGCCCCAGCATTTT. Its protein product is CASRTGTGWNQPQHF.

V gene TRBV7-9 combines with J gene TRBJ2-5; D remains ambiguous. The V end lost 0 bases, the J end lost 1 base, and 6 bases lay between the germline ends. Germline V gene sequence: CDR1 SEHNR, CDR2 FQNEAQ (reference sequence). This CDR3 is built from 14 residues. CDR3 nucleotide sequence: TGTGCCAGCAGCTTAGCGATGGCCCAAGAGACCCAGTACTTC. This encodes CASSLAMAQETQYF. Supplemented by reference TRBV7-9 and TRBJ2-5, the full variable domain reads DTGVSQNPRHKITKRGQNVTFRCDPISEHNRLYWYRQTLGQGPEFLTYFQNEAQLEKSRLLSDRFSAERPKGSFSTLEIQRTEQGDSAMYLCASSLAMAQETQYFGPGTRLLVL.

This clonotype was detected ten times or more. CDR3 residues: CASSLLEGGLTGELFF. Written as DNA, the CDR3 is TGTGCCAGCAGCTTGCTTGAGGGAGGCCTTACCGGGGAGCTGTTTTTT. This rearrangement joins TRBV7-2 to TRBJ2-2; D is possibly TRBD2 (6 bases). CDR3 length: 16 amino acids. Germline CDR1 and CDR2: SGHTA and FQGNSA. The ends were cut back, 3 bases at V and 5 bases at J, with 16 bases in the middle.

J is TRBJ1-1 and V is TRBV12-3 or TRBV12-4; D is uncertain. The CDR3 extends over 14 amino acids. Trimming took 4 bases from V and 7 from J, leaving 16 bases between them. CDR3 DNA: TGTGCCAGCAGTTCCGAGACGGGGAGAGGTGAAGCTTTCTTT. This encodes CASSSETGRGEAFF.

This chain uses TRBV7-9 with TRBJ2-2; TRBD2 is a possible D gene (5 bases). Deletions cut 5 bases from V and 7 bases from J, with 14 bases between. The length of the CDR3 is 14 residues. The germline CDR1 and CDR2 sequences are SEHNR and FQNEAQ (reference sequence). CDR3 protein: CASSPSGKGGELFF. CDR3 nucleotide sequence: TGTGCCAGCAGCCCCAGCGGAAAGGGCGGGGAGCTGTTTTTT. The full variable domain, in which reference TRBV7-9 and TRBJ2-2 provide the parts outside the CDR3, is DTGVSQNPRHKITKRGQNVTFRCDPISEHNRLYWYRQTLGQGPEFLTYFQNEAQLEKSRLLSDRFSAERPKGSFSTLEIQRTEQGDSAMYLCASSPSGKGGELFFGEGSRLTVL.

There are many counts of this clonotype. The chain carries TRBV28 and TRBJ2-2; TRBD1 or TRBD2 may be the D gene (6 bases each). Per the germline V gene, CDR1 is MDHEN and CDR2 is SYDVKM. The CDR3 is made up of 15 amino acids. V was pared by 3 bases and J by 3 bases, with 11 bases between. The CDR3 coding sequence is TGTGCCAGCAGTTTTCGGGGGCTTGACACCGGGGAGCTGTTTTTT. This gives the protein CASSFRGLDTGELFF.

CDR3 region: CASGLVTASGRYEQFF. Written as DNA, the CDR3 is TGTGCTAGTGGTTTGGTAACGGCTAGCGGGAGATATGAGCAGTTCTTC. V is TRBV12-5 and J is TRBJ2-1; the match to TRBD2 covers 10 bases. CDR3 length equals 16 residues. CDR1 and CDR2 (germline): LGHNT, FRNRAP. Trimming took 0 bases from V and 8 from J; bases not matched to a gene: 7. Full variable domain (remainder filled in from reference TRBV12-5 and TRBJ2-1): DARVTQTPRHKVTEMGQEVTMRCQPILGHNTVFWYRQTMMQGLELLAYFRNRAPLDDSGMPKDRFSAEMPDATLATLKIQPSEPRDSAVYFCASGLVTASGRYEQFFGPGTRLTVL.

This clonotype was picked up a small number of times. V and J are TRBV30 and TRBJ1-1; D is perhaps TRBD1 (5 bases). Germline CDR1 and CDR2: GTSNPN and SVGIG (reference sequence). The length of the CDR3 is 15 residues. Trimming shortened V by 3 bases and J by 4 bases, and 18 bases separated the two germline ends. The DNA of the CDR3 is TGTGCCTGGAGGGAAACGGGGGTAAAGGGCACTGAAGCTTTCTTT. Encoded protein: CAWRETGVKGTEAFF.

This chain connects TRBV2 to TRBJ2-1; D might be TRBD1 (5 bases). The germline CDR1 and CDR2 sequences are SNHLY and FYNNEI. The V gene lost 1 base and the J gene lost 8 bases, with 9 bases spanning the gap. The CDR3 is 13 residues long. The CDR3 here is CASSEGRVHEQFF. Here the CDR3 DNA reads TGTGCCAGCAGTGAAGGCAGGGTACATGAGCAGTTCTTC.

This clonotype was recorded a few times. The chain recombines TRBV27 with TRBJ2-7, with D possibly TRBD2 on 6 matching bases. The CDR3 is 16 amino acids. CDR1 is MNHEY, CDR2 SMNVEV, per germline (reference sequence). Trimming cost V 1 base and J 0 bases, with 13 bases left between them. CDR3 region: CASSLYGGRSSYEQYF. Here the CDR3 DNA reads TGTGCCAGCAGTTTATATGGAGGGAGGAGCTCCTACGAGCAGTACTTC.

A note on this clonotype: A junction boundary mismatches the germline segment, possibly from a read error. The chain combines TRBV12-3 or TRBV12-4 with TRBJ2-3, with 11 bases that match TRBD2. The CDR3 consists of 14 residues. The CDR3 DNA follows: TGTGCCAGCAGCTTAGCGGGAGGGGCAGATACGCAGTATTTT. It specifies CASSLAGGADTQYF.

This clonotype was observed a handful of times. This sequence joins TRBV7-9 and TRBJ1-5; the match to TRBD1 covers 8 bases. The V and J ends lost 3 bases and 5 bases, in that order; junction bases with no gene match: 6. Germline V CDR1 and CDR2: SEHNR, FQNEAQ (reference sequence). CDR3 length equals 15 residues. The CDR3 loop is CASSLGQVAHQPQHF. CDR3 in DNA: TGTGCCAGCAGCTTGGGACAGGTCGCTCATCAGCCCCAGCATTTT.

V gene TRBV19 combines with J gene TRBJ1-2, with 8 nucleotides matching TRBD1. CDR3 length: 15 amino acids. V lost 4 bases and J lost 0; bases outside the gene matches: 4. Looked up from germline, CDR1 is LNHDA and CDR2 is SQIVND (reference sequence). CDR3 in amino acids: CASSTGQGANYGYTF. Written as DNA, the CDR3 is TGTGCCAGTAGTACCGGACAGGGAGCTAACTATGGCTACACCTTC.

This clonotype was counted at least ten times. J is TRBJ2-4 and V is TRBV2; D not resolved. The CDR3 loop spans 17 amino acids. Trimming shortened V by 0 bases and J by 2 bases, and 14 bases separated the two germline ends. The germline gives CDR1 SNHLY, CDR2 FYNNEI. The CDR3 reads CASSEALLGLTKNIQYF. The CDR3 coding sequence is TGTGCCAGCAGTGAAGCGCTTCTGGGGTTAACCAAAAACATTCAGTACTTC. The full variable domain, its missing parts supplied by reference TRBV2 and TRBJ2-4, is EPEVTQTPSHQVTQMGQEVILRCVPISNHLYFYWYRQILGQKVEFLVSFYNNEISEKSEIFDDQFSVERPDGSNFTLKIRSTKLEDSAMYFCASSEALLGLTKNIQYFGAGTRLSVL.

This clonotype showed up many times. The chain uses TRBV5-1 and TRBJ1-5, with 9 bases aligning to TRBD1. Losses at the gene ends were 4 bases for V and 3 bases for J; bases not matched to a gene: 5. The germline CDR1 and CDR2 sequences are SGHRS and YFSETQ. This CDR3 region has 15 residues. The chain's CDR3 is CASSTGQGDNQPQHF. The CDR3 bases are TGCGCCAGCAGCACGGGACAGGGAGACAATCAGCCCCAGCATTTT.

This clonotype was found many times. The chain combines TRBV6-1 with TRBJ2-7; 8 bases align to TRBD2. There are 14 residues in the CDR3. Germline trimming cut 4 bases from V and 3 bases from J; bases unmatched to any gene: 5. Germline-derived CDR1 and CDR2 are MNHNS and SASEGT. The CDR3 sequence: CASSVSSGRYEQYF. The DNA of the CDR3 is TGTGCCAGCAGTGTCTCTAGCGGGCGCTACGAGCAGTACTTC.

This clonotype was recorded at least ten times. The chain combines TRBV27 with TRBJ2-7, with 8 positions matching TRBD2. J was trimmed by 0 bases and V by 9 bases; bases with no gene match: 10. Germline CDR1 is MNHEY and CDR2 is SMNVEV (reference sequence). The length of the CDR3 is 15 residues. In DNA, the CDR3 is TGTGCCAGTGTAACGGGAGGGGGAAGCTCCTACGAGCAGTACTTC. Amino acid sequence: CASVTGGGSSYEQYF.

Points on this clonotype: Because the CDR3's place on the DNA is in doubt, the DNA is left out and the CDR3 is given as listed by TCRdb. The rearrangement joins TRBV7-2 to TRBJ1-1; the tabulated D call, TRBD1, remains unverified against the DNA. CDR1 is SGHTA, CDR2 FQGNSA, per germline. The CDR3 length equals 21 residues, ends included. CDR3 in amino acids: CATSMVLRGEQYFGPGTEAFF.

The chain recombines TRBV27 with TRBJ2-3; TRBD2 matches 11 bases. CDR1 and CDR2 (germline): MNHEY, SMNVEV (reference sequence). V was pared by 3 bases and J by 2 bases, with 4 bases of the junction left unmatched. The CDR3 spans 16 residues. In DNA, the CDR3 is TGTGCCAGCAGTTTTGAGACTAGCGGGAACACAGATACGCAGTATTTT. It yields the protein CASSFETSGNTDTQYF.

The chain links TRBV10-1 to TRBJ2-5; D remains unclear. V was pared by 4 bases and J by 0 bases, with 12 bases between. The CDR3 runs 15 residues. From germline, CDR1 is WNHNN and CDR2 SYGVQD (reference sequence). CDR3 DNA sequence: TGCGCCAGCAGTGGGGTGCACCTGTACCAAGAGACCCAGTACTTC. Its translation is CASSGVHLYQETQYF.

This clonotype was recorded at least ten times. The V gene is TRBV28, the J gene TRBJ1-4; 7 bases agree with TRBD1. Germline V lookup: CDR1 MDHEN, CDR2 SYDVKM. The CDR3 is 15 amino acids. V dropped 4 bases and J dropped 8; count of bases not matched to a gene: 10. In DNA form, the CDR3 reads TGTGCCAGCAGTTATTCAACAGGGGTATGGGAAAAACTGTTTTTT. This sequence encodes CASSYSTGVWEKLFF.

This clonotype was counted many times. The CDR3 protein is CASSLNRLNSYEQYF. The CDR3 DNA reads as TGTGCCAGCAGTTTAAACCGACTTAACTCCTACGAGCAGTACTTC. The J gene is TRBJ2-7, the V gene TRBV28; no clear D gene. The ends were cut back, 2 bases at V and 0 bases at J, with 11 bases in the middle. The CDR3 consists of 15 residues. In germline, CDR1 is MDHEN, CDR2 SYDVKM. The variable domain in full, with the rest retrieved from reference TRBV28 and TRBJ2-7, is DVKVTQSSRYLVKRTGEKVFLECVQDMDHENMFWYRQDPGLGLRLIYFSYDVKMKEKGDIPEGYSVSREKKERFSLILESASTNQTSMYLCASSLNRLNSYEQYFGPGTRLTVT.